Below, 29 T cell receptor beta chains from the same sample are listed, as sequenced in a study of T-cell reconstitution after alpha-beta-depleted transplantation in children. Unique molecular identifiers were incorporated into the prepared TCRbeta library. Via MiXCR, TCRdb re-called the PCR reads, giving one row per CDR3 protein. The sample has almost 250,000 distinct CDR3 sequences, roughly 23% seen once. The input for sequencing was PBMCs, taken before TCRalphabeta/CD19-depleted stem cell transplant. These receptors originate from a girl aged 2 to 9 with Fanconi anemia, due to receive a stem cell transplant.

This rearrangement joins TRBV24-1 to TRBJ2-7; 7 bases fit TRBD1. The J segment lost 4 bases and the V segment lost 7 bases, leaving 9 bases of the junction unmatched. Germline V gene sequence: CDR1 KGHDR, CDR2 SFDVKD. The CDR3 runs to 14 residues. In DNA form, the CDR3 reads TGTGCCACCAGCGCCAGACAGGGACGGTACGAGCAGTACTTC. Protein product: CATSARQGRYEQYF.

This clonotype was picked up many times. V gene TRBV12-3 or TRBV12-4 combines with J gene TRBJ2-7; D gene uncertain. CDR3 length equals 13 residues. Trimming took off 3 bases at V and 2 bases at J, with 8 bases between the two ends. The CDR3 nucleotides read TGTGCCAGCAGTTTGGGCAGAACCTACGAGCAGTACTTC. It yields the protein CASSLGRTYEQYF.

The J gene is TRBJ1-2, the V gene TRBV29-1; no definite D call. Germline lookup yields CDR1 SQVTM and CDR2 ANQGSEA. The ends were cut back, 3 bases at V and 4 bases at J, with 12 bases in the middle. CDR3 length equals 13 residues. CDR3 in amino acids: CSVDRRQVYGYTF. The CDR3 region has the DNA TGCAGCGTTGATCGTCGGCAGGTCTATGGCTACACCTTC.

This clonotype was recorded at least ten times. The chain joins TRBV20-1 to TRBJ1-6; D is uncertain. V lost 3 bases, J lost 0 bases, and 9 bases lay in between. The CDR3 is 15 amino acids. Germline loops: CDR1 DFQATT, CDR2 SNEGSKA (reference sequence). Here the CDR3 reads CSASLGSSYNSPLHF. The CDR3 DNA sequence: TGCAGTGCTAGCTTAGGTAGCTCCTATAATTCACCCCTCCACTTT.

This clonotype was seen repeatedly, ten times or more. This rearrangement joins TRBV9 to TRBJ2-7; tentative D call: TRBD2 (6 bases). The V and J ends lost 0 bases and 2 bases respectively, with 12 bases between them. The CDR3 covers 15 residues. Per germline, CDR1 SGDLS and CDR2 YYNGEE. Written as DNA, the CDR3 is TGTGCCAGCAGCGTAGGAGCGGGCCTAGCCTACGAGCAGTACTTC. This translates into CASSVGAGLAYEQYF.

Only a few counts were recorded for this clonotype. V is TRBV29-1 and J is TRBJ1-2; 10 nucleotides match TRBD1. Germline trimming cut 7 bases from V and 3 bases from J; bases unmatched to any gene: 11. The CDR3 sequence is 15 residues long. CDR1 is SQVTM, CDR2 ANQGSEA, per germline. The CDR3 DNA follows: TGCAGCGCCTTGGGGGACAGGGGTGGAGACTATGGCTACACCTTC. Translated, it gives CSALGDRGGDYGYTF.

This clonotype came up many times. The gene calls are TRBV29-1 and TRBJ1-4; 7 nucleotides match TRBD1. Germline assignment: CDR1 SQVTM and CDR2 ANQGSEA. The V gene end was trimmed by 6 bases and the J gene end by 8 bases; junction bases not matched to a gene: 9. The CDR3 totals 13 residues. The CDR3 is CSVRQGSEEKLFF. CDR3 DNA sequence: TGCAGCGTCCGACAGGGATCCGAAGAAAAACTGTTTTTT.

This clonotype was counted between two and nine times. This chain links TRBV6-4 with TRBJ2-2, with D tentatively TRBD1 or TRBD2 (5 bases each). Germline CDR1 MRHNA, CDR2 SNTAGT. This CDR3 spans 15 amino acids. Between the trimmed V and J ends, which lost 2 bases and 3 bases, there was a span of 10 bases. The CDR3 here is CASSDPGAYTGELFF. CDR3 nucleotide sequence: TGTGCCAGCAGTGACCCCGGGGCCTACACCGGGGAGCTGTTTTTT.

V usage is TRBV29-1 and J usage is TRBJ1-2; no clear D gene. Deletions cut 2 bases from V and 4 bases from J, with 11 bases between. The CDR3 extends over 13 amino acids. The germline CDR1 and CDR2 sequences are SQVTM and ANQGSEA. The CDR3 DNA reads TGCAGCGTTGAATCGGAAGCTAGCTATGGCTACACCTTC. Translation gives CSVESEASYGYTF.

The sample holds many counts of this clonotype. The genes are TRBV12-3 or TRBV12-4 and TRBJ1-5; tentative D call: TRBD1 (6 bases). The CDR3 runs to 13 residues. V was pared by 5 bases and J by 7 bases, with 12 bases between. The CDR3 nucleotides are TGTGCCAGCAGTCTCACAGGGCCCCAGCCCCAGCATTTT. Protein: CASSLTGPQPQHF.

As concerns this clonotype: This may be a read error: a much more frequent sequence differs by one nucleotide. V and J are TRBV29-1 and TRBJ1-5; D not resolved. V lost 7 bases and J 1 base, leaving 14 bases between the germline ends. CDR1 and CDR2 from the germline V gene are SQVTM and ANQGSEA. This CDR3 has 14 amino acids. Here the CDR3 reads CSAAEGGSNQPQHF. CDR3 coding DNA: TGCAGCGCTGCCGAGGGCGGGAGCAATCAGCCCCAGCATTTT.

Only a few counts were recorded for this clonotype. V and J are TRBV28 and TRBJ2-6; tentative D call: TRBD1 (7 bases). V dropped 5 bases and J dropped 0 bases, with 17 bases sitting between them. CDR1 and CDR2 from the germline V gene are MDHEN and SYDVKM. The CDR3 totals 18 residues. CDR3: CASSPYQGGSSGANVLTF. The CDR3 DNA sequence: TGTGCCAGCAGTCCTTACCAGGGGGGCAGCTCTGGGGCCAACGTCCTGACTTTC. Drawing the rest from reference TRBV28 and TRBJ2-6, the complete variable domain is DVKVTQSSRYLVKRTGEKVFLECVQDMDHENMFWYRQDPGLGLRLIYFSYDVKMKEKGDIPEGYSVSREKKERFSLILESASTNQTSMYLCASSPYQGGSSGANVLTFGAGSRLTVL.

The V and J genes are TRBV12-3 or TRBV12-4 and TRBJ1-2; weak D call: TRBD1 (6 bases). This CDR3 is built from 15 residues. V dropped 1 base and J dropped 4 bases, with 13 bases sitting between them. The CDR3 coding sequence is TGTGCCAGCAGTTTAGGTGTACAGGGAGCCTATGGCTACACCTTC. It is translated as CASSLGVQGAYGYTF.

This clonotype was recorded at least ten times. This rearrangement joins TRBV29-1 to TRBJ2-5; D gene unclear. The germline V gene encodes CDR1 SQVTM and CDR2 ANQGSEA. The CDR3 has 12 amino acids. Trimming pared 2 bases from V and 5 bases from J, leaving 9 bases between. The CDR3 sequence is CSVERLRETQYF. CDR3 nucleotides: TGCAGCGTTGAAAGACTCCGGGAGACCCAGTACTTC.

This clonotype was detected many times. The chain employs TRBV15 and TRBJ2-2, with TRBD1 matching over 7 bases. Per the germline V gene, CDR1 is LNHNV and CDR2 is YYDKDF (reference sequence). Trimming removed 2 bases from V and 4 bases from J; junction bases left unmatched: 4. The CDR3 contains 15 residues. In DNA, the CDR3 is TGTGCCACCAGCAGACGTGGGACAGCCACCGGGGAGCTGTTTTTT. Translation gives CATSRRGTATGELFF.

This clonotype was observed a handful of times. The chain is built from TRBV7-8 and TRBJ2-5; 7 positions agree with TRBD2. From germline, CDR1 is SGHVS and CDR2 FQNEAQ. J lost 5 bases, V lost 1 base, and 7 bases had no gene match. This CDR3 is built from 15 residues. This CDR3 is CASSLGRLADETQYF. CDR3 nucleotides: TGTGCCAGCAGCTTAGGGAGACTAGCTGACGAGACCCAGTACTTC.

The rearrangement links TRBV12-3 or TRBV12-4 to TRBJ1-4, with 7 bases matching TRBD1. There are 14 residues in the CDR3. J was trimmed by 6 bases and V by 5 bases; bases with no gene match: 6. CDR3 sequence reads: CASSGGGAYEKLFF. DNA of the CDR3: TGTGCCAGCAGTGGAGGGGGCGCATATGAAAAACTGTTTTTT.

This clonotype showed up just a few times. The gene calls are TRBV14 and TRBJ2-7; 8 bases map to TRBD1. J was trimmed by 6 bases and V by 1 base; bases with no gene match: 2. The CDR3 has 13 amino acids. Germline V gene sequence: CDR1 SGHDN, CDR2 FVKESK. The chain's CDR3 is CASSQGTGFEQYF. In DNA form, the CDR3 reads TGTGCCAGCAGCCAAGGGACAGGGTTCGAGCAGTACTTC.

The rearrangement uses TRBV20-1 and TRBJ2-1; TRBD1 or TRBD2 may be the D gene (6 bases each). Germline values: CDR1 DFQATT, CDR2 SNEGSKA (reference sequence). Trimming shortened V by 1 base and J by 6 bases, and 16 bases separated the two germline ends. This CDR3 contains 15 residues. The CDR3 reads CSARGWGARFNEQFF. The CDR3 bases are TGCAGTGCTAGAGGGTGGGGGGCGAGGTTCAATGAGCAGTTCTTC.

This chain connects TRBV6-5 to TRBJ1-4; D not certain. The CDR3 length is 13 residues. From germline, CDR1 is MNHEY and CDR2 SVGAGI. Trimming stripped 2 bases from V and 5 bases from J, with 6 bases between. The CDR3 spells CASSYVTNEKLFF. Written as DNA, the CDR3 is TGTGCCAGCAGTTACGTCACGAATGAAAAACTGTTTTTT.

The chain is built from TRBV20-1 and TRBJ2-3, with D possibly being TRBD2 (5 bases). The V end lost 2 bases, the J end lost 4 bases, and 13 bases lay between the germline ends. Germline V CDR1 and CDR2: DFQATT, SNEGSKA (reference sequence). This CDR3 comprises 14 residues. CDR3 sequence: CSARPGRAPDTQYF. CDR3 nucleotides: TGCAGTGCTAGACCTGGGCGGGCTCCAGATACGCAGTATTTT.

This clonotype was picked up many times. This chain links TRBV20-1 with TRBJ1-2; D is undetermined. Germline values: CDR1 DFQATT, CDR2 SNEGSKA (reference sequence). The V end was cut by 4 bases, the J end by 0 bases, with 3 bases between. The CDR3 is 11 residues long. CDR3 residues: CSATSNYGYTF. As DNA, the CDR3 is TGCAGTGCTACGTCTAACTATGGCTACACCTTC.

Written as DNA, the CDR3 is TGCAGCGTTGTCGTCCCCGGCGAAGCTTTCTTT. Its translation: CSVVVPGEAFF. This chain connects TRBV29-1 to TRBJ1-1; D is unclear. Looked up from germline, CDR1 is SQVTM and CDR2 is ANQGSEA. Between the trimmed V and J ends, which lost 4 bases and 8 bases, there was a span of 11 bases. CDR3 size: 11 residues.

This clonotype appeared a few times. J is TRBJ1-5 and V is TRBV9; D gene uncertain. The CDR3 extends over 16 amino acids. V was trimmed by 3 bases and J by 0 bases, leaving 13 bases between them. In germline, CDR1 is SGDLS, CDR2 YYNGEE. The CDR3 loop is CASSEDGIDSNQPQHF. The CDR3 nucleotides read TGTGCCAGCAGCGAAGATGGAATCGATAGCAATCAGCCCCAGCATTTT.

In its sample, this clonotype was seen many times. The chain uses TRBV20-1 and TRBJ2-1; 9 bases map to TRBD2. With 6 bases clipped from V and 0 bases from J, the junction kept 6 bases outside the gene matches. The CDR3 covers 15 residues. Germline values: CDR1 DFQATT, CDR2 SNEGSKA (reference sequence). The CDR3 region is CSARTSAYSYNEQFF. The CDR3 bases are TGCAGTGCACGGACTAGCGCGTACTCCTACAATGAGCAGTTCTTC.

This clonotype was detected ten times or more. The rearrangement joins TRBV29-1 to TRBJ2-1, with TRBD2 matching 10 bases. The trim removed 6 bases at V and 5 bases at J, leaving 7 bases unmatched. Germline assignment: CDR1 SQVTM and CDR2 ANQGSEA. The CDR3 has 14 residues. Here the CDR3 DNA reads TGCAGCGTGAGGCAACTAGCGGGAAACAATGAGCAGTTCTTC. It codes for CSVRQLAGNNEQFF.

This clonotype was observed a handful of times. The V and J genes are TRBV29-1 and TRBJ2-2; D remains ambiguous. This CDR3 has 14 residues. Germline V gives CDR1 SQVTM, CDR2 ANQGSEA. V was shortened by 1 base and J by 2 bases, with 8 bases between the two germline ends. CDR3 region: CSVEATPNTGELFF. Here the CDR3 DNA reads TGCAGCGTTGAAGCTACACCCAACACCGGGGAGCTGTTTTTT.

In this sample, this clonotype turned up a few times. The CDR3 DNA reads TGTGCCAGCAGCAAAGTAAGCGATACGCAGTATTTT. It codes for CASSKVSDTQYF. The J gene is TRBJ2-3, the V gene TRBV21-1. TRBV21-1 is a listed pseudogene. The length of the CDR3 is 12 residues.

The rearrangement uses TRBV5-1 and TRBJ2-4; 8 bases match TRBD1. V shed 0 bases and J 9 bases; nucleotides not matched to a gene: 26. CDR1 and CDR2 from the germline V gene are SGHRS and YFSETQ. There are 21 residues in the CDR3. CDR3 in DNA: TGCGCCAGCAGCTTGGAAAATCGAGGACAGGGAGGTCGGTCAAAGGGGAGCATTCAGTACTTC. This sequence encodes CASSLENRGQGGRSKGSIQYF.